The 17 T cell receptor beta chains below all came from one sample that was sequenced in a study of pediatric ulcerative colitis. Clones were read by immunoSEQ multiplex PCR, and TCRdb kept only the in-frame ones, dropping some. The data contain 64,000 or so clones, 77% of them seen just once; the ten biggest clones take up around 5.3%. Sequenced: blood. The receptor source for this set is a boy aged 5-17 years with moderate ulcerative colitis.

The CDR3 region has the DNA TGTGCCAGCAGGGGGACAGGGATTGTGTACGAGCAGTACTTC. Its translation is CASRGTGIVYEQYF. The chain combines TRBV6-1 with TRBJ2-7; 9 positions agree with TRBD1. Germline V gene data show CDR1 as MNHNS and CDR2 as SASEGT. The junction had 7 bases not matched to a gene; V was cut back by 6 bases and J by 4 bases. The CDR3 runs to 14 residues.

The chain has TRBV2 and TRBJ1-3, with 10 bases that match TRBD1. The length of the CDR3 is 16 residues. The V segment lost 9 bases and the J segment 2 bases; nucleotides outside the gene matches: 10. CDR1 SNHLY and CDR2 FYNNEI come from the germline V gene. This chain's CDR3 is CASYATGTGAGNTIYF. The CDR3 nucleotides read TGTGCCAGTTACGCTACCGGGACAGGGGCTGGAAACACCATATATTTT.

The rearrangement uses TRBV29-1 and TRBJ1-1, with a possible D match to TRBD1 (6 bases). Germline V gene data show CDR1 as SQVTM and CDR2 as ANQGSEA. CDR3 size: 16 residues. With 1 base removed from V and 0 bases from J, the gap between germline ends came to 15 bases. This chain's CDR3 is CSVEGGQGKLNTEAFF. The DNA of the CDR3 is TGCAGCGTTGAAGGGGGACAAGGGAAACTGAACACTGAAGCTTTCTTT.

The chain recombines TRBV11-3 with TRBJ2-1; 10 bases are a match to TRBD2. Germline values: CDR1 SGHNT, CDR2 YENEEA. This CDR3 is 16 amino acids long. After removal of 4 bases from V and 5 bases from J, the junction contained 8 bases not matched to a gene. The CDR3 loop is CASSSSSGLADNEQFF. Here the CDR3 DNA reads TGTGCCAGCAGCTCATCCTCAGGACTAGCGGACAATGAGCAGTTCTTC. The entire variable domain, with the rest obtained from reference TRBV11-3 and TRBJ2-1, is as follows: EAGVVQSPRYKIIEKKQPVAFWCNPISGHNTLYWYLQNLGQGPELLIRYENEEAVDDSQLPKDRFSAERLKGVDSTLKIQPAELGDSAVYLCASSSSSGLADNEQFFGPGTRLTVL.

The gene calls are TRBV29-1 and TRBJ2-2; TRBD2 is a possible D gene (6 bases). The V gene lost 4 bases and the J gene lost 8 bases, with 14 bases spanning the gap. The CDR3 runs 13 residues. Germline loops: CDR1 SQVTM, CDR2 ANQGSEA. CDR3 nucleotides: TGCAGCGTTGTGATTGGGAGGATGGGGGAGCTGTTTTTT. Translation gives CSVVIGRMGELFF.

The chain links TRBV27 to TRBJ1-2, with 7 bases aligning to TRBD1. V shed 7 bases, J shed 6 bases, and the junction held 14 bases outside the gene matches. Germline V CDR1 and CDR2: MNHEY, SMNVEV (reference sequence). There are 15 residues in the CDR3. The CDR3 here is CASTLTGRLQDGYTF. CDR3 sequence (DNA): TGTGCCAGCACCCTGACAGGGAGGCTTCAGGATGGCTACACCTTC.

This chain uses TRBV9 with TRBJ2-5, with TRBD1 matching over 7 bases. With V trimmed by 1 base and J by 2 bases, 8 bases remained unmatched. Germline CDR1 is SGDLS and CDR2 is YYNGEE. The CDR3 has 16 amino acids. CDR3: CASSVIDRVQQETQYF. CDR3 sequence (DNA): TGTGCCAGCAGCGTAATCGACAGGGTTCAACAAGAGACCCAGTACTTC. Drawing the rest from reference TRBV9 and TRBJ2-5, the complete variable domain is DSGVTQTPKHLITATGQRVTLRCSPRSGDLSVYWYQQSLDQGLQFLIQYYNGEERAKGNILERFSAQQFPDLHSELNLSSLELGDSALYFCASSVIDRVQQETQYFGPGTRLLVL.

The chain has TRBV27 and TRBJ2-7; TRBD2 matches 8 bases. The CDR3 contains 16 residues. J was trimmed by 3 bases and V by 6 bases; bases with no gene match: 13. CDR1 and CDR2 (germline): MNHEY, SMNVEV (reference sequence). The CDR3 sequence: CASSLGVAGKLYEQYF. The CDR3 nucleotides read TGTGCCAGCAGCTTAGGCGTAGCGGGAAAACTCTACGAGCAGTACTTC.

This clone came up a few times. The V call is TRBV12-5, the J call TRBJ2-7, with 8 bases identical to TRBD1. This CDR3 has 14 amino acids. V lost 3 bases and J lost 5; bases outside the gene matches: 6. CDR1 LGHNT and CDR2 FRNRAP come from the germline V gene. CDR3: CASGFGQGAHEQYF. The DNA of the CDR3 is TGTGCTAGTGGTTTTGGCCAGGGGGCCCACGAGCAGTACTTC. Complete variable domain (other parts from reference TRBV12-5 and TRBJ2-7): DARVTQTPRHKVTEMGQEVTMRCQPILGHNTVFWYRQTMMQGLELLAYFRNRAPLDDSGMPKDRFSAEMPDATLATLKIQPSEPRDSAVYFCASGFGQGAHEQYFGPGTRLTVT.

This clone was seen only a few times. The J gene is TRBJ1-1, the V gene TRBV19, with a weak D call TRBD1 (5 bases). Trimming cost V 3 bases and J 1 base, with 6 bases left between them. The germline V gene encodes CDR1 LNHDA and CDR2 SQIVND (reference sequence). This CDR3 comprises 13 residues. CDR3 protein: CASSIQGNTEAFF. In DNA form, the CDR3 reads TGTGCCAGTAGTATTCAGGGGAACACTGAAGCTTTCTTT.

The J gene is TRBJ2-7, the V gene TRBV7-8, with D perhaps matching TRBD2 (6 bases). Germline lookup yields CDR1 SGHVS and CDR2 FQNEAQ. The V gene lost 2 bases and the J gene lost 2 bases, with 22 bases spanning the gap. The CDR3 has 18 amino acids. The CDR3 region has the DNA TGTGCCAGCAGCTTACTCTCTTTTCTTTCGGGGGATCCCTACGAGCAGTACTTC. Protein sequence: CASSLLSFLSGDPYEQYF.

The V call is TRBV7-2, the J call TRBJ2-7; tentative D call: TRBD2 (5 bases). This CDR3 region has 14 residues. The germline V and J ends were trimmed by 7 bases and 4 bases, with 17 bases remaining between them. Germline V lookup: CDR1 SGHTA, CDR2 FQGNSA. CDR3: CASIPGVGSYEQYF. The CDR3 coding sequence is TGTGCCAGCATCCCTGGGGTGGGGAGTTACGAGCAGTACTTC.

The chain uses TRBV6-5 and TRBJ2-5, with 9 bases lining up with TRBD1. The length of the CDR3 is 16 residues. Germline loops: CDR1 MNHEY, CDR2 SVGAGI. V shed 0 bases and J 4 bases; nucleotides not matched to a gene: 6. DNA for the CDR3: TGTGCCAGCAGTTACTCAACGACAGGGGGAGGAGAGACCCAGTACTTC. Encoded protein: CASSYSTTGGGETQYF.

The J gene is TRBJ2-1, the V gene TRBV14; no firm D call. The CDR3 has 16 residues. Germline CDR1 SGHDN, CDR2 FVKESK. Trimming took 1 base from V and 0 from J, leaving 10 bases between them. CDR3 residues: CASSQGRPLSYNEQFF. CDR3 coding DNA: TGTGCCAGCAGCCAAGGAAGGCCCCTCTCCTACAATGAGCAGTTCTTC.

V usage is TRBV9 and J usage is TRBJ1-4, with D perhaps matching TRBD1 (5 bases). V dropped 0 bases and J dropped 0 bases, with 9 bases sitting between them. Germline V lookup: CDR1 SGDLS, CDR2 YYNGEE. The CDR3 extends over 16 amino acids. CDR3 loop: CASSVGDSPTNEKLFF. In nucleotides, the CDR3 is TGTGCCAGCAGCGTAGGTGACAGCCCAACTAATGAAAAACTGTTTTTT.

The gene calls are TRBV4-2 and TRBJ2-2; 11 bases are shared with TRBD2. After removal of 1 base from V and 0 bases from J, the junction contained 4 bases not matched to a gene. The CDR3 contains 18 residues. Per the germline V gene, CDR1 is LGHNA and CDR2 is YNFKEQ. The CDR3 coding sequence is TGTGCCAGCAGCCAAGGACTAGCGGGAAGATCGAACACCGGGGAGCTGTTTTTT. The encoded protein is CASSQGLAGRSNTGELFF.

The CDR3: CAIRGQEVYEQYF. CDR3 in DNA: TGTGCCATCAGGGGACAGGAGGTCTACGAGCAGTACTTC. The genes are TRBV10-3 and TRBJ2-7; the match to TRBD1 covers 8 bases. The ends lost 6 bases at V and 3 bases at J; junction bases unmatched: 4. Germline CDR1 ENHRY, CDR2 SYGVKD. The CDR3 consists of 13 residues.